This TCR beta chain was retrieved from a study of patients and donors after allogeneic stem cell transplantation. TCRdb re-called the RT-PCR reads through MiXCR, storing one row per CDR3 protein. Here the sample spans about 88,000 distinct CDR3 sequences, under 50% being singletons. This clonotype was observed a handful of times. The source of this sequence is a human donor who was either an allogeneic HSCT recipient or a stem cell or donor lymphocyte infusion donor (not recorded which). It is not recorded whose cells these are; they may come from a transplant donor. Material for sequencing was blood, either unsorted or a sorted T cell fraction (not recorded which).

As DNA, the CDR3 is TGTGCCAGCTCCCAACCCCGGGGCTACGCTAACTATGGCTACACCTTC. This translates into CASSQPRGYANYGYTF. The chain carries TRBV28 and TRBJ1-2; a possible D gene is TRBD1 (5 bases). V shed 8 bases and J shed 0 bases, with 19 bases lying between them. This CDR3 contains 16 residues. Germline lookup yields CDR1 MDHEN and CDR2 SYDVKM.